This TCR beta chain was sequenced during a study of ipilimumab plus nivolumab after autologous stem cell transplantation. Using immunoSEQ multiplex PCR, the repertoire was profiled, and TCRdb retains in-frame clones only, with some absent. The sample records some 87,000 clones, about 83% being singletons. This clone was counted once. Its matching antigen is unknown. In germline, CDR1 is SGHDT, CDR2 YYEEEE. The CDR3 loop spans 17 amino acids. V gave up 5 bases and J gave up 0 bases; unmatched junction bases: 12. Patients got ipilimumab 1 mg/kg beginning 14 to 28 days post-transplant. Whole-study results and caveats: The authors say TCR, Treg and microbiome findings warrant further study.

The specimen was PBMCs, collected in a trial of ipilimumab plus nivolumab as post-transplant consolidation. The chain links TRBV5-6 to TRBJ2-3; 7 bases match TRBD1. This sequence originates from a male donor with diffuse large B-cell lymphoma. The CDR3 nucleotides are TGTGCCAGCAGTCCTTACCGCAGGGGGTTTAGCACAGATACGCAGTATTTT. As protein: CASSPYRRGFSTDTQYF.